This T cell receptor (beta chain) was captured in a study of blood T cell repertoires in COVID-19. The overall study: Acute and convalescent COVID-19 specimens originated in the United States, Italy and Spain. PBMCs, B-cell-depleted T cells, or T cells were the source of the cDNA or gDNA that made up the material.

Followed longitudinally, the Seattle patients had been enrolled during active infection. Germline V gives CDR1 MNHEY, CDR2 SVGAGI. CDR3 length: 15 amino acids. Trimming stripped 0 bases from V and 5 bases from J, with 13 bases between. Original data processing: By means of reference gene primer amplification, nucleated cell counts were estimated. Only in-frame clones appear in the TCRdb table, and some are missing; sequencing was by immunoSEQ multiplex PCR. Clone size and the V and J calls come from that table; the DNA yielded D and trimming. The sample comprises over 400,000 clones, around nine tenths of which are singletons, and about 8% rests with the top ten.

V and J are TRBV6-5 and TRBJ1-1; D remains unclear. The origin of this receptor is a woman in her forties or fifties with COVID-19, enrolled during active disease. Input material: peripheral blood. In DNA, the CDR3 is TGTGCCAGCAGTTACTCGCCCCGACCGGGGACTGAAGCTTTCTTT. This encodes CASSYSPRPGTEAFF.